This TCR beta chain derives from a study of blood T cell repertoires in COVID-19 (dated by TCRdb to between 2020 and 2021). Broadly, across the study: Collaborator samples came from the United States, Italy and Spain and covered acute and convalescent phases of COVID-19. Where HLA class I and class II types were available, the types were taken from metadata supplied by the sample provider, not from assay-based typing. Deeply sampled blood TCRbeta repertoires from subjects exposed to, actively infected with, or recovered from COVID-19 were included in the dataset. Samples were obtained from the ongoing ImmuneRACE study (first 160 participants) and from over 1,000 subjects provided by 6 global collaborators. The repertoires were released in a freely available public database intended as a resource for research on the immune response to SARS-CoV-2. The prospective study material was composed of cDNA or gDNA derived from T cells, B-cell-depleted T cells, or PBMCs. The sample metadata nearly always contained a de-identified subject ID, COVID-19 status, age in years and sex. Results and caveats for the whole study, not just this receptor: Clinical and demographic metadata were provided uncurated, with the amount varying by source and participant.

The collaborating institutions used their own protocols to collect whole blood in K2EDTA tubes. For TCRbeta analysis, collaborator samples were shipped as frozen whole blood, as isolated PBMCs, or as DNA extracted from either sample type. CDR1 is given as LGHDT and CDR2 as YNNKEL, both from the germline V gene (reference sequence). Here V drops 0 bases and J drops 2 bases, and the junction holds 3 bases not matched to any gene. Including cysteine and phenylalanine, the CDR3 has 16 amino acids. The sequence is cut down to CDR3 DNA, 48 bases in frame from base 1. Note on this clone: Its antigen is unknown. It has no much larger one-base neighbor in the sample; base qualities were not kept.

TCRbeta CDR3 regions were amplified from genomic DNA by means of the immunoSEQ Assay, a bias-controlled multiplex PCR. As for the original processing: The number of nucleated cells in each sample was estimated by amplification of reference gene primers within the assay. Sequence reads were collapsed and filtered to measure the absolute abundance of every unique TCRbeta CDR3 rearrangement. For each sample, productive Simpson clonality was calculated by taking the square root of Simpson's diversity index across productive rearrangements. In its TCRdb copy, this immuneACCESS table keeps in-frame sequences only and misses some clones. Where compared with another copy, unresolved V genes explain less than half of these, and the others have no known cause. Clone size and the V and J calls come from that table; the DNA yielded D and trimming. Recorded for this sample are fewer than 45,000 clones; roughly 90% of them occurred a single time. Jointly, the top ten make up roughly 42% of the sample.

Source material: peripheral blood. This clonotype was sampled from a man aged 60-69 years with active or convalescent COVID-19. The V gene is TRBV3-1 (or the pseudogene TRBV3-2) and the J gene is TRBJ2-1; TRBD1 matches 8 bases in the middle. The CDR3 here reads CASSQDLTGAYNEQFF. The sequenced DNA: TGTGCCAGCAGCCAAGATCTGACAGGGGCCTACAATGAGCAGTTCTTC.